This T cell receptor beta chain comes out of a study of T cell changes during pregnancy in multiple sclerosis. V lost 4 bases and J 6 bases, leaving 14 bases between the germline ends. The V gene's germline CDR1 is SGDLS and CDR2 YYNGEE. The CDR3 runs to 14 residues. Profiling relied on immunoSEQ multiplex PCR, and the TCRdb table lists in-frame clones only, not all of them. The profile shows around 88,000 clones, roughly 92% of them singletons. This sequence joins TRBV9 and TRBJ1-5, with D perhaps matching TRBD1 (5 bases). This receptor was identified in a female donor with multiple sclerosis, enrolled in a pregnancy study. Material: peripheral blood, obtained in the first trimester of pregnancy. DNA for the CDR3: TGTGCCAGCAGCAAGGGGCTGGTATTTCAGCCCCAGCATTTT. It is translated as CASSKGLVFQPQHF. Combining the CDR3 with reference TRBV9 and TRBJ1-5 gives the whole variable domain DSGVTQTPKHLITATGQRVTLRCSPRSGDLSVYWYQQSLDQGLQFLIQYYNGEERAKGNILERFSAQQFPDLHSELNLSSLELGDSALYFCASSKGLVFQPQHFGDGTRLSIL.